A single TCR beta chain is shown here with its context. Its specificity is not known. Germline V CDR1 and CDR2: SEHNR, FQNEAQ (reference sequence). The CDR3 loop spans 17 amino acids. Trimming took 5 bases from V and 0 from J, leaving 17 bases between them. These data come from a study of cytomegalovirus exposure and HLA in healthy donors. Notes on the study in general: Later analysis identified a missense DCLRE1C variant that was linked to TCR beta V- and J-gene trimming. Further analysis was carried out later, and it showed several of the most significant clusters appearing linked to common viral pathogens. Later, an analysis showed that TCR beta chains associated with HLA were more clonally expanded than others that were equally common.

The primer mix had 60 Vbeta and 13 Jbeta primers. TCRdb keeps only in-frame clones here, not all; method: immunoSEQ multiplex PCR. Seen here are about 120,000 clones, around three quarters observed once, and the top ten hold around 1.3%. Donors were ostensibly healthy at sampling, although undocumented immune exposures were probable. Material: PBMCs. The TCR comes from a woman under 40 in good health and CMV-seronegative. The rearrangement joins TRBV7-9 to TRBJ2-1; the D gene is possibly TRBD1 (6 bases). This CDR3 reads CASSPNRVPRSYNEQFF. The CDR3 region has the DNA TGTGCCAGCAGCCCAAACAGGGTTCCCCGCTCCTACAATGAGCAGTTCTTC.